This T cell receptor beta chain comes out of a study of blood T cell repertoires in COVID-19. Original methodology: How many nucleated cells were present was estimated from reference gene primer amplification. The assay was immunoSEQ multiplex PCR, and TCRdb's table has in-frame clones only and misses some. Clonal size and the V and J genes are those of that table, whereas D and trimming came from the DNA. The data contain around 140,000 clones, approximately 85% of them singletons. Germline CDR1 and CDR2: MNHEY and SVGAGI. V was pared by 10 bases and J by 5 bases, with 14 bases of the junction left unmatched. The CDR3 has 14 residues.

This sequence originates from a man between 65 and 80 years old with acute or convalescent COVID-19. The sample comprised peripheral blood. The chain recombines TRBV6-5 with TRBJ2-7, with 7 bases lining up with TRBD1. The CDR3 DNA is TGTGCCATCTTGAGGGTAGGGGGCCCCCACGAGCAGTACTTC. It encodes CAILRVGGPHEQYF.